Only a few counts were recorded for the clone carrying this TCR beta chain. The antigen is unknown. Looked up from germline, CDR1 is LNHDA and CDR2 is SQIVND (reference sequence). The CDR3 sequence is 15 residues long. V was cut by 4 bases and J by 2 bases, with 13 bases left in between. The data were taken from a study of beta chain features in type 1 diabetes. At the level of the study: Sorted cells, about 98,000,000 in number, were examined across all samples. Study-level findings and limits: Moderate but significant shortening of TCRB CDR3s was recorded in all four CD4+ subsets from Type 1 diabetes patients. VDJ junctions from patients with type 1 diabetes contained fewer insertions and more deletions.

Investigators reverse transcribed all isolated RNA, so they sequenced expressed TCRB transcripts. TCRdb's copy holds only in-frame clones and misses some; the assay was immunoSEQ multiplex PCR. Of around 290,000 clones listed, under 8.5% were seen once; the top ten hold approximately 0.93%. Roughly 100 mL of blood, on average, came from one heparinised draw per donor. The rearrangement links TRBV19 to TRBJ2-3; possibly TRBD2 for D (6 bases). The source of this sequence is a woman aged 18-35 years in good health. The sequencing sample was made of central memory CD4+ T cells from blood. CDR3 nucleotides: TGTGCCAGTAGTACCTTGAGGGAGGCCACAGATACGCAGTATTTT. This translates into CASSTLREATDTQYF. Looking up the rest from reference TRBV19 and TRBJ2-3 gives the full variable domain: DGGITQSPKYLFRKEGQNVTLSCEQNLNHDAMYWYRQDPGQGLRLIYYSQIVNDFQKGDIAEGYSVSREKKESFPLTVTSAQKNPTAFYLCASSTLREATDTQYFGPGTRLTVL.